These 20 T cell receptor beta chains originate from one sample sequenced in a study of cytomegalovirus exposure and HLA in healthy donors. The PCR made use of 60 Vbeta and 13 Jbeta primers. Clones were read by immunoSEQ multiplex PCR, and TCRdb kept only the in-frame ones, dropping some. The sample has about 140,000 clones; almost 85% are singletons. Sequenced material: PBMCs. These receptors originate from a woman between 40 and 50 years old in good health and CMV-seronegative.

This rearrangement joins TRBV6-5 to TRBJ2-7, with D possibly matching TRBD2 (6 bases). Germline V gives CDR1 MNHEY, CDR2 SVGAGI. CDR3 length: 15 residues. Trimming removed 5 bases from V and 2 bases from J, with 16 bases in between. This CDR3 is CASSTSPGEAYEQYF. As DNA, the CDR3 is TGTGCCAGCAGTACTTCCCCGGGAGAGGCCTACGAGCAGTACTTC.

The chain is built from TRBV4-2 and TRBJ2-3; D is uncertain. CDR1 is LGHNA, CDR2 YNFKEQ, per germline. The V gene lost 4 bases and the J gene lost 2 bases, with 7 bases spanning the gap. The CDR3 is 13 residues long. The CDR3, as DNA: TGTGCCAGCAGCCCGCAGAACACAGATACGCAGTATTTT. Amino acids: CASSPQNTDTQYF.

CDR3 bases: TGTGCCAGCAGCCCGTTAGCGGGAGGGCTCGAGCAGTACTTC. It yields the protein CASSPLAGGLEQYF. V gene TRBV7-2 combines with J gene TRBJ2-7, with 11 bases matching TRBD2. Germline CDR1 is SGHTA and CDR2 is FQGNSA. This CDR3 has 14 amino acids. The junction had 6 bases not matched to a gene; V was cut back by 5 bases and J by 6 bases.

This chain connects TRBV30 to TRBJ1-1; 11 nucleotides line up with TRBD1. There are 16 residues in the CDR3. Germline-derived CDR1 and CDR2 are GTSNPN and SVGIG (reference sequence). Germline trimming cut 5 bases from V and 0 bases from J; bases unmatched to any gene: 8. This chain's CDR3 is CAWGDRGKLLNTEAFF. The CDR3 coding sequence is TGTGCCTGGGGGGACAGGGGGAAATTGCTGAACACTGAAGCTTTCTTT.

The V call is TRBV4-3, the J call TRBJ2-2, with TRBD1 matching 9 bases. With 1 base clipped from V and 3 bases from J, the junction kept 6 bases outside the gene matches. The V gene's germline CDR1 is LGHNA and CDR2 YSLEER. The CDR3 has 17 amino acids. CDR3 sequence reads: CASSQGPRTGDTGELFF. In nucleotides, the CDR3 is TGCGCCAGCAGCCAAGGCCCCCGGACAGGGGACACCGGGGAGCTGTTTTTT.

With respect to this clone: A read error may produce the germline difference seen at one junction end. V usage is TRBV20-1 and J usage is TRBJ2-3; possible D gene TRBD2, 5 bases. Germline V lookup: CDR1 DFQATT, CDR2 SNEGSKA (reference sequence). This CDR3 is 11 amino acids long. The CDR3 sequence is CSARDPRVVLF. CDR3 nucleotides: TGCAGTGCTAGAGACCCGCGGGTAGTGTTATTT.

The rearrangement joins TRBV4-2 to TRBJ1-5; 8 positions match TRBD1. The CDR3 contains 15 residues. V lost 6 bases, J lost 6 bases, and 10 bases stayed unmatched. CDR1 is LGHNA and CDR2 is YNFKEQ in the germline V gene. CDR3 sequence (DNA): TGTGCCAGCAGGAAGGACAGGGCCATAGGTCAGCCCCAGCATTTT. It yields the protein CASRKDRAIGQPQHF.

This clone was picked up one time. This chain connects TRBV18 to TRBJ1-1, with D possibly matching TRBD1 (5 bases). The germline CDR1 and CDR2 sequences are KGHSH and LQKENI. With 3 bases removed from V and 7 bases from J, the gap between germline ends came to 15 bases. The CDR3 contains 14 residues. In nucleotides, the CDR3 is TGTGCCAGCTCACCCCTAATAGGCAGGGTTGAAGCTTTCTTT. Encoded protein: CASSPLIGRVEAFF.

The V call is TRBV7-8, the J call TRBJ1-4; D call uncertain. Germline loops: CDR1 SGHVS, CDR2 FQNEAQ. V dropped 8 bases and J dropped 0 bases, with 19 bases sitting between them. The CDR3 sequence is 17 residues long. The CDR3 sequence: CASGRERARPTNEKLFF. The DNA of the CDR3 is TGTGCCAGCGGTCGGGAAAGGGCTCGTCCAACTAATGAAAAACTGTTTTTT.

The V call is TRBV7-2, the J call TRBJ2-2; tentatively, D is TRBD2 (5 bases). V lost 3 bases to trimming and J lost 4 bases, with 9 bases between them. The germline V gene encodes CDR1 SGHTA and CDR2 FQGNSA. The CDR3 has 14 residues. This CDR3 is CASSLAGPTGELFF. The CDR3 coding sequence is TGTGCCAGCAGCTTGGCGGGCCCCACCGGGGAGCTGTTTTTT.

The J gene is TRBJ2-2, the V gene TRBV10-3; TRBD2 agrees at 9 bases. Looked up from germline, CDR1 is ENHRY and CDR2 is SYGVKD. The length of the CDR3 is 15 residues. The junction had 3 bases not matched to a gene; V was cut back by 6 bases and J by 1 base. The chain's CDR3 is CAIRNSGRNTGELFF. For the CDR3, the DNA is TGTGCCATCAGAAATAGCGGGAGGAACACCGGGGAGCTGTTTTTT.

The chain links TRBV6-5 to TRBJ2-7; TRBD1 is a possible D gene (6 bases). The V gene lost 5 bases and the J gene lost 6 bases, with 14 bases spanning the gap. Germline V gene lookup returns CDR1 MNHEY and CDR2 SVGAGI. The CDR3 extends over 13 amino acids. The CDR3 DNA sequence: TGTGCCAGCAGTAACCAGGGGTTCAGCGAGCAGTACTTC. It yields the protein CASSNQGFSEQYF.

The chain recombines TRBV7-2 with TRBJ2-7; D may be TRBD2 (6 bases). V lost 8 bases, J lost 3 bases, and 17 bases lay in between. This CDR3 has 14 residues. Germline CDR1 is SGHTA and CDR2 is FQGNSA. CDR3 nucleotide sequence: TGTGCCAGCGGGTTTGCCGGGGGTAGCTACGAGCAGTACTTC. Translating it yields CASGFAGGSYEQYF.

This clone was found a few times. This chain links TRBV19 with TRBJ2-6; maybe TRBD1 (6 bases). V was shortened by 4 bases and J by 3 bases, with 13 bases between the two germline ends. The germline gives CDR1 LNHDA, CDR2 SQIVND (reference sequence). The CDR3 runs 16 residues. Here the CDR3 reads CASSTTTGIGANVLTF. The CDR3 nucleotides are TGTGCCAGTAGTACCACCACAGGGATTGGGGCCAACGTCCTGACTTTC.

The chain joins TRBV4-1 to TRBJ1-4, with 10 positions matching TRBD1. The CDR3 covers 16 residues. The trim removed 4 bases at V and 7 bases at J, leaving 9 bases unmatched. Germline V CDR1 and CDR2: MGHRA, YSYEKL. Here the CDR3 DNA reads TGCGCCAGCAGCCCAACGACCGGGACAGGGGTTGAAAAACTGTTTTTT. This translates into CASSPTTGTGVEKLFF.

The chain uses TRBV7-6 and TRBJ1-1; maybe TRBD1 (6 bases). V lost 8 bases and J 2 bases, leaving 12 bases between the germline ends. This CDR3 has 13 amino acids. Germline V gene lookup returns CDR1 SGHVS and CDR2 FNYEAQ. CDR3 DNA: TGTGCCAGCTCCCAGGGGCCAAACACTGAAGCTTTCTTT. It specifies CASSQGPNTEAFF.

The V and J genes are TRBV27 and TRBJ2-5; TRBD2 might be the D (6 bases). Trimming cost V 0 bases and J 5 bases, with 10 bases left between them. Germline V gene sequence: CDR1 MNHEY, CDR2 SMNVEV (reference sequence). CDR3 length equals 14 residues. CDR3 sequence: CASSLSLLAETQYF. The CDR3 coding sequence is TGTGCCAGCAGTTTATCGCTCCTAGCGGAGACCCAGTACTTC.

The chain carries TRBV19 and TRBJ2-5, with TRBD2 as a possible D gene (5 bases). Between the trimmed V and J ends, which lost 8 bases and 3 bases, there was a span of 13 bases. Germline values: CDR1 LNHDA, CDR2 SQIVND (reference sequence). This CDR3 is built from 13 residues. For the CDR3, the DNA is TGTGCCAGTCCGCGGGCAGTTAAAGAGACCCAGTACTTC. Translated, it gives CASPRAVKETQYF.

The chain recombines TRBV2 with TRBJ1-1; the D gene is possibly TRBD1 (5 bases). Germline lookup yields CDR1 SNHLY and CDR2 FYNNEI. The CDR3 runs to 14 residues. The V gene lost 3 bases and the J gene lost 11 bases, with 19 bases spanning the gap. The CDR3 bases are TGTGCCAGCAGTGACTGGAGGGGAGATGGAACGGCTTTCTTT. Protein product: CASSDWRGDGTAFF.

The chain joins TRBV27 to TRBJ1-3; 8 nucleotides line up with TRBD1. CDR3 length: 15 residues. Germline V lookup: CDR1 MNHEY, CDR2 SMNVEV (reference sequence). V shed 3 bases, J shed 5 bases, and the junction held 6 bases outside the gene matches. The CDR3 here is CASSFAQGARNTIYF. The CDR3 DNA is TGTGCCAGCAGTTTTGCCCAGGGGGCTAGAAACACCATATATTTT.